A selection of T cell receptor beta chains follows, all from one sample in a study of shared clonotypes between healthy human individuals. Using immunoSEQ multiplex PCR, the repertoire was profiled, and TCRdb retains in-frame clones only, with some absent. The repertoire holds around 2.1 million clones, with approximately 95% as singletons. Specimen: naive CD4+ T cells sorted from blood. The origin of the receptors is a man between 18 and 35 years old in good health. The CDR3 runs from the conserved cysteine through the conserved F or W. The D gene is left open where the match is weak.

>TRBJ2-3|TRBV5-1|TRBD1
TGCGCCAGCAGCTTGGTAACCGGACAGGGAGATACGCAGTATTTT
CASSLVTGQGDTQYF
>TRBJ2-7|TRBV11-2|-
TGTGCCAGCAGCCCGAGGGACCCCACCTACGAGCAGTACTTC
CASSPRDPTYEQYF
>TRBJ2-3|TRBV25-1|-
TGTGCCAGCAGTGCTTCACAGTTTCTTGATACGCAGTATTTT
CASSASQFLDTQYF
>TRBJ2-7|TRBV5-1|-
TGCGCCAGCAGCGCATCGACTTACTCCTACGAGCAGTACTTC
CASSASTYSYEQYF
>TRBJ2-1|TRBV6-5|TRBD2
TGTGCCAGCAGTTCGGAGGGACTAGCGGACAACAATGAGCAGTTCTTC
CASSSEGLADNNEQFF
>TRBJ2-1|TRBV11-2|-
TGTGCCAGCAGGAAACCGGGACTCCTTCGCCATGAGCAGTTCTTC
CASRKPGLLRHEQFF
>TRBJ2-1|TRBV18|-
TGTGCCAGCTCACCCGTACCGGGACTCCTGAATGAGCAGTTCTTC
CASSPVPGLLNEQFF
>TRBJ2-7|TRBV11-2|-
TGTGCCAGTAGAAGGGGGGAGAACTACGAGCAGTACTTC
CASRRGENYEQYF
>TRBJ2-3|TRBV6-5|-
TGTGCCAGCACGGAGGCACTCTCAGATACGCAGTATTTT
CASTEALSDTQYF
>TRBJ1-6|TRBV2|TRBD1
TGTGCCAGCAAAGGACAGGGGGCGTCGAATATGATTCTACCCCTCCACTTT
CASKGQGASNMILPLHF
>TRBJ1-1|TRBV9|TRBD1
TGTGCCAGCAGCACAGGACAGGGAACTGAAGCTTTCTTT
CASSTGQGTEAFF
>TRBJ2-7|TRBV6-5|-
TGTGCCAGCAATGAAGCTACCTCCTACGAGCAGTACTTC
CASNEATSYEQYF
>TRBJ1-1|TRBV6-5|TRBD1
TGTGCCAGCAATATAGGGACAGGGGCTGCTGAAGCTTTCTTT
CASNIGTGAAEAFF
>TRBJ2-5|TRBV7-2|-
TGTGCCAGCAGCTCAATGGGACTGGGGGGAGAGACCCAGTACTTC
CASSSMGLGGETQYF
>TRBJ1-6|TRBV14|-
TGTGCCAGCAGCGATATGACGGCAAGCTCCTATAATTCACCCCTCCACTTT
CASSDMTASSYNSPLHF
>TRBJ1-5|TRBV5-6|-
TGTGCCAGCAGCGGAGGACCCAGCAATCAGCCCCAGCATTTT
CASSGGPSNQPQHF
>TRBJ1-1|TRBV6-5|TRBD1
TGTGCCAGCAGTCCCTACTCAGGGGGCGGAGGGGCTTTCTTT
CASSPYSGGGGAFF
>TRBJ1-2|TRBV7-8|TRBD1
TGTGCCAGCAGCATGCTGGACAGGGGGTCGGGCTACACCTTC
CASSMLDRGSGYTF